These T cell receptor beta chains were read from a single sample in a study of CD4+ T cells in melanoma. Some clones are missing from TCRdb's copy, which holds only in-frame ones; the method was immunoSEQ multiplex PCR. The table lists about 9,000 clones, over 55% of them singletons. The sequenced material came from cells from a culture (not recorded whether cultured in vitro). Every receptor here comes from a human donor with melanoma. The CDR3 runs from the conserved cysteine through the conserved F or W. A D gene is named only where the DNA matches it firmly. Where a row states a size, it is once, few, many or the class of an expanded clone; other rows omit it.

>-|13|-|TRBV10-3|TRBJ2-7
TGTGCCATCAGGCCTAAAAACAGTTACGAGCAGTACTTC
CAIRPKNSYEQYF
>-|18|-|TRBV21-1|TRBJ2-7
TGTGCCAGCAGCAAAGCGCTCTGGAGCGGGACATGCTCCTACGAGCAGTACTTC
CASSKALWSGTCSYEQYF
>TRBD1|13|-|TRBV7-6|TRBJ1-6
TGTGCCAGCAGGACAGGGCGTAATTCACCCCTCCACTTT
CASRTGRNSPLHF
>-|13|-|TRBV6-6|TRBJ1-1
TGTGCCAGCAGCGTACAGGTTAAAGGTGAAGCTTTCTTT
CASSVQVKGEAFF
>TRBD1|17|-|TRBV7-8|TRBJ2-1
TGTGCCAGCAGCCTGGGACAGGGAGGTTTGATGGGTATGTGGCAGTTCTTC
CASSLGQGGLMGMWQFF
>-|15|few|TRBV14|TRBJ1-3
TGTGCCAGCAGCCAATTCTCGATTTCTGGAAACACCATATATTTT
CASSQFSISGNTIYF
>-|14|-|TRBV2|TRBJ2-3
TGTGCCAGCAAAAAAGGAGGGGCGGCAGATACGCAGTATTTT
CASKKGGAADTQYF
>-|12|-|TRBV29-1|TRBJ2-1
TGCAGCGTTCCCATAATTGGCGGCCTCCAGTTCTTC
CSVPIIGGLQFF
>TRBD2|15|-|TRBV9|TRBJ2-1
TGTGCCAGCAGCGGCGGGACTAGCGGGGGGGATGAGCAGTTCTTC
CASSGGTSGGDEQFF
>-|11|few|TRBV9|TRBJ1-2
TGTGCCAGCAGCAGTAACTATGGCTACACCTTC
CASSSNYGYTF
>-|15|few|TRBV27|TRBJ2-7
TGTGCCAGCAGTTTGCAGGGGACCGCTATTTACGAGCAGTACTTC
CASSLQGTAIYEQYF
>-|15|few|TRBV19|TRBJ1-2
TGTGCCAGTACGGAGGGGCACGATCGCTACTATGGCTACACCTTC
CASTEGHDRYYGYTF
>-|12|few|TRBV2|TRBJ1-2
TGTGCCAGCAGTGAGGTACACTATGGCTACACCTTC
CASSEVHYGYTF
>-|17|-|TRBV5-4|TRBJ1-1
TGTGCCAGCAGCTTGGTATACGGCGGGACGGGGAACACTGAAGCTTTCTTT
CASSLVYGGTGNTEAFF
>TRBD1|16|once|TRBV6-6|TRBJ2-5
TGTGCCAGCAGTTCACAGGGGTGGACGGGCCAAGAGACCCAGTACTTC
CASSSQGWTGQETQYF
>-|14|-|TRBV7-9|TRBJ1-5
TGTGCCAGCAGCTTAGACAGGGAGGGGAAACCCCAGCATTTT
CASSLDREGKPQHF
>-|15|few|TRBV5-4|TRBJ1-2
TGTGCCAGCAGCTTGGAGCAGGGGAGGGGCTATGGCTACACCTTC
CASSLEQGRGYGYTF
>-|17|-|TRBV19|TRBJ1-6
TGTGCCAGTAGGAAGAGTACCGCCGGCCCCTATAATTCACCCCTCCACTTT
CASRKSTAGPYNSPLHF
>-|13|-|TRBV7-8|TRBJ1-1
TGTGCCAGCAGTGACCTCCGGTGGACTGAAGCTTTCTTT
CASSDLRWTEAFF
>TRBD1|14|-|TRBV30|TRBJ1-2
TGTGCCTGGACCCCTGGGACAGCCAACTATGGCTACACCTTC
CAWTPGTANYGYTF
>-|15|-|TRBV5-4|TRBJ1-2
TGTGCCAGCAGCTTGGCCACAGGTGGTAGCTATGGCTACACCTTC
CASSLATGGSYGYTF
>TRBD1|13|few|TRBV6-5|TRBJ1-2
TGTGCCAGCAGACAGACAGGGGCCCATGGCTACACCTTC
CASRQTGAHGYTF
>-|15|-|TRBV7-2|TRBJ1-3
TGTGCCAGCAGCTTAGATAGGGCGGGTGGAAACACCATATATTTT
CASSLDRAGGNTIYF
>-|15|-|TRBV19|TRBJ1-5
TGTGCCAGTAGTACCCCGTTGGGGGTCAGGCAGCCCCAGCATTTT
CASSTPLGVRQPQHF
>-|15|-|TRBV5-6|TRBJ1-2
TGTGCCAGCAGCTGGATAAACTCCGCCGCCTATGGCTACACCTTC
CASSWINSAAYGYTF
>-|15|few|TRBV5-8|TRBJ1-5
TGTGCCAGCAGCCGCGGACAGTATAGCAATCAGCCCCAGCATTTT
CASSRGQYSNQPQHF
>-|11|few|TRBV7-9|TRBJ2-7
TGTGCCAGCAGCCGGAGGGACACCCAGTACTTC
CASSRRDTQYF
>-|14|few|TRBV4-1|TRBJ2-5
TGCGCCAGCAGCCAAGGTTTCAGGCAAGAGACCCAGTACTTC
CASSQGFRQETQYF
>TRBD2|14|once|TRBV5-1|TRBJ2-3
TGCGCCAGCAGCCGGGGGGGCTACACAGATACGCAGTATTTT
CASSRGGYTDTQYF
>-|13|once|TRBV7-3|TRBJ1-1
TGTGCCAGCAGCTCGCAAGCGAACACTGAAGCTTTCTTT
CASSSQANTEAFF
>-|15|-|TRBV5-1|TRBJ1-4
TGCGCCAGCAGCACCTCGCGACGGAACAATGAAAAACTGTTTTTT
CASSTSRRNNEKLFF
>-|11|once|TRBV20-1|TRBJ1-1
TGCAGTGCTAGCAGGGTGACTGAAGCTTTCTTT
CSASRVTEAFF
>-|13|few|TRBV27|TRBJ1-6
TGTGCCAGCAGTTTAGGGTTCAATTCACCCCTCCACTTT
CASSLGFNSPLHF
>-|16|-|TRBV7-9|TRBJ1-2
TGTGCCAGCAGCTTAGCGGTGGGAGTTCGGGGCTATGGCTACACCTTC
CASSLAVGVRGYGYTF
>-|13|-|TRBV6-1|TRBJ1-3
TGTGCCAGCAACCCGGGTCGAACTAACACCATATATTTT
CASNPGRTNTIYF
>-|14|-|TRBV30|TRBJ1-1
TGTGCTTGCTGGGCAGGGTGGGGGGGGACTGAAGCTTTCTTT
CACWAGWGGTEAFF
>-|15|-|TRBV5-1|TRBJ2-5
TGCGCCAGCAGCTTGAATAATAAGGGGCCGGAGACCCAGTACTTC
CASSLNNKGPETQYF
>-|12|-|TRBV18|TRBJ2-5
TGTGCCAGCTCACTCAACCTGGAGACCCAGTACTTC
CASSLNLETQYF
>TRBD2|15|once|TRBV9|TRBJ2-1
TGTGCCAGCAGCGTTATTGCGGGGGGGCGCGGTGAGCAGTTCTTC
CASSVIAGGRGEQFF
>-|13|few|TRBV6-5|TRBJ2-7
TGTGCCAGCAGTTCAGGGCGTCAGTACGAGCAGTACTTC
CASSSGRQYEQYF
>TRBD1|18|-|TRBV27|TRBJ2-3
TGTGCCAGCACCCTCTTCGGAGAGACCGGGACAGGGTCTGATACGCAGTATTTT
CASTLFGETGTGSDTQYF
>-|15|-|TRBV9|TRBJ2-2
TGTGCCAGCAGCGTAGGAAGCGTGGGCACCGGGGAGCTGTTTTTT
CASSVGSVGTGELFF
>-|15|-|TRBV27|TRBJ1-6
TGTGCCAGCAGTTTGGTTTCTCCTTCGCTCACTAGGGTCCACTTT
CASSLVSPSLTRVHF
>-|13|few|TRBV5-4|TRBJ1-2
TGTGCCAGCAGGCCCCAGGGTGACTATGGCTACACCTTC
CASRPQGDYGYTF
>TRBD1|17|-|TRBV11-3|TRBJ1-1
TGTGCCAGCAGCCCTGGACAGGGGGCGCCCGGAAACACTGAAGCTTTCTTT
CASSPGQGAPGNTEAFF
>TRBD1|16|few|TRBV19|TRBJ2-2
TGTGCCAGTAGACCCCGGACAGGGGCGGTTGCCGGGGAGCTGTTTTTT
CASRPRTGAVAGELFF